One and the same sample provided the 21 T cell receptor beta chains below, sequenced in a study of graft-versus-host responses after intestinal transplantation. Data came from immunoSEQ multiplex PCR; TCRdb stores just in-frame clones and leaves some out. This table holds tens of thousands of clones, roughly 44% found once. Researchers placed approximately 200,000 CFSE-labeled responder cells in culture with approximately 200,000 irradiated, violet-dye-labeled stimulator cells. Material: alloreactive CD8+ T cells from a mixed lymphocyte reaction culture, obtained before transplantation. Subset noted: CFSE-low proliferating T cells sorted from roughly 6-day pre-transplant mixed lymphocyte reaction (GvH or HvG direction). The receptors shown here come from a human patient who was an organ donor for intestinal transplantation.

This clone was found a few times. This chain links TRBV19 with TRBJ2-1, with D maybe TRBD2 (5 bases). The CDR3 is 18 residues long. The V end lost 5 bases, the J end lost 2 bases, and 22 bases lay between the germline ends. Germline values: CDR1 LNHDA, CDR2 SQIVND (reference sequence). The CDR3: CASSGLAGPWSPYNEQFF. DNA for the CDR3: TGTGCCAGTAGTGGGCTAGCCGGGCCCTGGAGTCCCTACAATGAGCAGTTCTTC.

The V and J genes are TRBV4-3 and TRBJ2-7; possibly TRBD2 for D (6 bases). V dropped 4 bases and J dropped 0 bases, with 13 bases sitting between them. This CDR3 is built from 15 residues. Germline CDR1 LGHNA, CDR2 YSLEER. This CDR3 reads CASSLVAATSYEQYF. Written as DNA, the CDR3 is TGCGCCAGCAGCCTCGTAGCGGCTACCTCCTACGAGCAGTACTTC.

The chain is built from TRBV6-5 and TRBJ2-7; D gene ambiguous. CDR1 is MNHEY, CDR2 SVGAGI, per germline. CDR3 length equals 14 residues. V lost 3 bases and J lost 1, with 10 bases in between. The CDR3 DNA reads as TGTGCCAGCAGTTATATCCCATTTTCCTACGAGCAGTACTTC. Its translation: CASSYIPFSYEQYF.

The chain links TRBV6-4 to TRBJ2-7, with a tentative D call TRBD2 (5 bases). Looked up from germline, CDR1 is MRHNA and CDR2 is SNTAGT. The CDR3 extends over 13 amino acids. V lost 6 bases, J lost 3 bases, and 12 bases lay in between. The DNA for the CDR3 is TGTGCCAGCAGCGGACTCTGGGGCTACGAGCAGTACTTC. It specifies CASSGLWGYEQYF.

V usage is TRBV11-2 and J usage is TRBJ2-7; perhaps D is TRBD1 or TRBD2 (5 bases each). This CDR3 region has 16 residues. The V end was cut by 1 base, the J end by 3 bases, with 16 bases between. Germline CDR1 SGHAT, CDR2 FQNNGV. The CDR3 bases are TGTGCCAGCAGCTTAGGGCCTGGGGGATTAGGCTACGAGCAGTACTTC. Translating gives CASSLGPGGLGYEQYF.

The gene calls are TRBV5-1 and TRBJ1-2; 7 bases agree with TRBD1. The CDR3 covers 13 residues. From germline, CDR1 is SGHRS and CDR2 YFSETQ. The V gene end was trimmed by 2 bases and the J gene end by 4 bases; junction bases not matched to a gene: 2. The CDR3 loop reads CASSLQGFYGYTF. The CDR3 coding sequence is TGCGCCAGCAGCTTACAGGGGTTCTATGGCTACACCTTC.

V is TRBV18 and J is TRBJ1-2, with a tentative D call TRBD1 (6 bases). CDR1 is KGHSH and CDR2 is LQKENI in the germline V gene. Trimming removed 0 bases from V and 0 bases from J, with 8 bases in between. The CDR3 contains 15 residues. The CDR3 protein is CASSPPGQSNYGYTF. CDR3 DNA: TGTGCCAGCTCACCACCCGGACAGTCTAACTATGGCTACACCTTC.

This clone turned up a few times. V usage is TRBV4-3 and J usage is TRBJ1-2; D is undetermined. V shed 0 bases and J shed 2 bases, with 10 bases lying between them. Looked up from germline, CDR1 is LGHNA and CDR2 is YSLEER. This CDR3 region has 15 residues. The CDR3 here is CASSQDALINYGYTF. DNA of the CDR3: TGCGCCAGCAGCCAAGACGCCCTGATCAACTATGGCTACACCTTC.

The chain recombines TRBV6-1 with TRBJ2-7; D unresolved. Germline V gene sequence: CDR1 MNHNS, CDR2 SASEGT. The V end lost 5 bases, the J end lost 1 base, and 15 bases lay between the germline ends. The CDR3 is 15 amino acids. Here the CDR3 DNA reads TGTGCCAGCAGTCCAACAGCATACCATTCCTACGAGCAGTACTTC. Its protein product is CASSPTAYHSYEQYF.

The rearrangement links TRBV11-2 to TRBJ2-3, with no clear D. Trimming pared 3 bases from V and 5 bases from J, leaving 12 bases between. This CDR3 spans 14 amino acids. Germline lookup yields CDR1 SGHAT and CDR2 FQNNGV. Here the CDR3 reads CASSFPEWGDTQYF. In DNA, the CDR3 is TGTGCCAGCAGCTTCCCTGAGTGGGGAGATACGCAGTATTTT.

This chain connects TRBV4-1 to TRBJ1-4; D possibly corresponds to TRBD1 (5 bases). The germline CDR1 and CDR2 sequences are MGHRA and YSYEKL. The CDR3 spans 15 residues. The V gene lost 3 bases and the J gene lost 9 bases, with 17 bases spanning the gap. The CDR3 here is CASSHPFGGEKKLFF. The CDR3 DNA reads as TGCGCCAGCAGCCATCCATTTGGAGGGGAAAAAAAACTGTTTTTT.

This CDR3 is CASSWTGAEQFF. For the CDR3, the DNA is TGCGCCAGCAGCTGGACAGGCGCCGAGCAGTTCTTC. The chain carries TRBV5-1 and TRBJ2-1; 7 bases are a match to TRBD1. Germline-derived CDR1 and CDR2 are SGHRS and YFSETQ. This CDR3 is built from 12 residues. The junction had 4 bases not matched to a gene; V was cut back by 3 bases and J by 10 bases.

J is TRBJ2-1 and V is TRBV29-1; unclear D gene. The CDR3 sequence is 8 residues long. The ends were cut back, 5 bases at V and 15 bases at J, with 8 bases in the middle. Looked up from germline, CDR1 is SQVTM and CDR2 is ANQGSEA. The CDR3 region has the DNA TGCAGCGTTCCCTGGGGGTTCTTC. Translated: CSVPWGFF.

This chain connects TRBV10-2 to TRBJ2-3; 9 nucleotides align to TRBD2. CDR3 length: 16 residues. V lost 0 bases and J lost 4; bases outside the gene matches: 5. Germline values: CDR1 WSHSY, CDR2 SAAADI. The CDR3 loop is CASSESSGRYSDTQYF. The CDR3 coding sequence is TGCGCCAGCAGTGAGTCAAGCGGGAGGTATTCAGATACGCAGTATTTT.

The CDR3 reads CATSRDYPSLSGGFYEQYF. The CDR3 DNA follows: TGTGCCACCAGCAGGGACTACCCAAGTCTATCGGGGGGGTTCTACGAGCAGTACTTC. V and J are TRBV15 and TRBJ2-7, with 8 positions matching TRBD2. The CDR3 loop spans 19 amino acids. CDR1 LNHNV and CDR2 YYDKDF come from the germline V gene (reference sequence). V shed 3 bases, J shed 3 bases, and the junction held 19 bases outside the gene matches.

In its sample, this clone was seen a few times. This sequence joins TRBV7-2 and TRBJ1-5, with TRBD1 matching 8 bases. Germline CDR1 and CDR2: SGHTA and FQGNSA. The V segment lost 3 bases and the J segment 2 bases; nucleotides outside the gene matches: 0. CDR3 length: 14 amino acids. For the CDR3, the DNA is TGTGCCAGCAGCTTGACAGGGGGCAATCAGCCCCAGCATTTT. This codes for CASSLTGGNQPQHF.

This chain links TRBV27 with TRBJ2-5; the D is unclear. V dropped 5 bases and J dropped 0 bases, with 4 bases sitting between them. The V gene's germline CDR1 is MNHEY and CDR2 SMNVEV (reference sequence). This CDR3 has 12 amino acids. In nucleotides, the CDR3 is TGTGCCAGCAGTCTCCACCAAGAGACCCAGTACTTC. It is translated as CASSLHQETQYF.

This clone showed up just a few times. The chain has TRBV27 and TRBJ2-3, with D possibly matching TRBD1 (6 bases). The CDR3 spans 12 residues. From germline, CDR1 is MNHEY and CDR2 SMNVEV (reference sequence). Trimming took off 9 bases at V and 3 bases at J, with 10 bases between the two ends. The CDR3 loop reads CASSGVTDTQYF. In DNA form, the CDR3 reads TGTGCCAGTTCAGGGGTGACAGATACGCAGTATTTT.

CDR3 nucleotides: TGCGCCAGCAGCCAAAAGTTCGGGACAGTCTACGAGCAGTACTTC. Protein product: CASSQKFGTVYEQYF. The chain couples TRBV4-1 to TRBJ2-7, with TRBD1 identical over 7 bases. Losses at the gene ends were 2 bases for V and 3 bases for J; bases not matched to a gene: 7. CDR1 and CDR2 from the germline V gene are MGHRA and YSYEKL. The length of the CDR3 is 15 residues.

CDR3 in DNA: TGCGCCAGCAGCCAAGATTGGGCGGGAGCGCAAAATGAGCAGTTCTTC. Translation gives CASSQDWAGAQNEQFF. V and J are TRBV4-1 and TRBJ2-1, with TRBD2 identical over 7 bases. Germline CDR1 reads MGHRA; CDR2 reads YSYEKL. Losses at the gene ends were 0 bases for V and 7 bases for J; bases not matched to a gene: 9. The CDR3 is 16 amino acids.

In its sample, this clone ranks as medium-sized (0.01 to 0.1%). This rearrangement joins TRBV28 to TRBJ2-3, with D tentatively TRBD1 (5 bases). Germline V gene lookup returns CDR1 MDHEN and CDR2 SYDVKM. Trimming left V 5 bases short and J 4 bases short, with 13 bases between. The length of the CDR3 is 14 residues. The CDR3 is CASSGATDPDTQYF. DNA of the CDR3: TGTGCCAGCAGTGGGGCGACAGATCCAGATACGCAGTATTTT.